The clone carrying this TCR beta chain has only a few counts. Arm-PCR of CDR3 regions and iRepertoire HTBI primers were the basis on which TCR beta libraries were built. In TCRdb, the multiplex PCR reads were re-called with MiXCR into one record per CDR3 protein. The table includes fewer than 500,000 distinct CDR3 sequences, roughly 15% detected once. The CDR3 runs 14 residues. Trimming removed 0 bases from V and 5 bases from J, with 12 bases in between. Germline V gene sequence: CDR1 SGDLS, CDR2 YYNGEE. The time point denotes: newly diagnosed GD, antithyroid drugs for less than 3 months. PBMCs were the source of the RNA used for TCR sequencing. These data are taken from a study of regulatory T cells in long-lasting Graves disease. These data were likewise used in another study, on T cells in Graves' hyperthyroidism and ophthalmopathy.

The rearrangement links TRBV9 to TRBJ2-7; D possibly matches TRBD1 or TRBD2 (5 bases each). This receptor was obtained from a man aged 35-49 years with Graves disease. This specimen consisted of peripheral blood mononuclear cells (PBMCs), obtained at new diagnosis, from a patient treated with antithyroid drugs. This CDR3 is CASSVGQRVDEQYF. CDR3 DNA: TGTGCCAGCAGCGTAGGACAGAGGGTCGACGAGCAGTACTTC.